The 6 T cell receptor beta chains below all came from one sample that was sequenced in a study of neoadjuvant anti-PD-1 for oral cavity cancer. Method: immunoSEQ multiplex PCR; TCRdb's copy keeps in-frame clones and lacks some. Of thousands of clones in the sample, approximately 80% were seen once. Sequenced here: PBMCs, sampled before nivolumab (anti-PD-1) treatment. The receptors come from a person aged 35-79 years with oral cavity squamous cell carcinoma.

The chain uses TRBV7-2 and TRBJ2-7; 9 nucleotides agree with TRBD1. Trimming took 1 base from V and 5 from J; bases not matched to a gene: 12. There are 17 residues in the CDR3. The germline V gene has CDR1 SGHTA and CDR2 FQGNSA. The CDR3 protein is CASSLGGQGWKAHEQYF. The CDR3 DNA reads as TGTGCCAGCAGCTTAGGGGGACAGGGTTGGAAGGCCCACGAGCAGTACTTC. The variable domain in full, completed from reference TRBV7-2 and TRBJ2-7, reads GAGVSQSPSNKVTEKGKDVELRCDPISGHTALYWYRQSLGQGLEFLIYFQGNSAPDKSGLPSDRFSAERTGGSVSTLTIQRTQQEDSAVYLCASSLGGQGWKAHEQYFGPGTRLTVT.

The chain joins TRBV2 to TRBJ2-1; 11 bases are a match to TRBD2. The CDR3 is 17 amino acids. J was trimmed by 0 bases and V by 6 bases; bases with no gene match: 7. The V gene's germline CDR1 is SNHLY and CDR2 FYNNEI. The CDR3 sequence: CASRPGLAATSYNEQFF. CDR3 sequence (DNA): TGTGCCAGCAGACCGGGACTAGCGGCGACCTCCTACAATGAGCAGTTCTTC.

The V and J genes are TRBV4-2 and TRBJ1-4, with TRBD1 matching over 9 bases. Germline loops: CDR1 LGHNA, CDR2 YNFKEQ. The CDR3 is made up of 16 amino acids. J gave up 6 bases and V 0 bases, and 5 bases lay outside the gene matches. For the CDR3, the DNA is TGTGCCAGCAGCCAAGAGGAGGGACAGGGACATGAAAAACTGTTTTTT. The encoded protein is CASSQEEGQGHEKLFF.

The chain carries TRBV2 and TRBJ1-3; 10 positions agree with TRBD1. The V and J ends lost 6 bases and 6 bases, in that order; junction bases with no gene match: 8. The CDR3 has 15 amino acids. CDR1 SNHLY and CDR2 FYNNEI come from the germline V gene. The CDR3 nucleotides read TGTGCCAGCAGCGGACAGGGGGTAGTTATAAACACCATATATTTT. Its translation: CASSGQGVVINTIYF.

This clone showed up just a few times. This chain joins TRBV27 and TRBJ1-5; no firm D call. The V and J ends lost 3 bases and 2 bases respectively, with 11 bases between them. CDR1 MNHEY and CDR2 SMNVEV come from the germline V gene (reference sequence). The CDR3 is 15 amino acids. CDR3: CASSFSGMGNQPQHF. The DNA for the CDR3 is TGTGCCAGCAGTTTCTCGGGTATGGGCAATCAGCCCCAGCATTTT.

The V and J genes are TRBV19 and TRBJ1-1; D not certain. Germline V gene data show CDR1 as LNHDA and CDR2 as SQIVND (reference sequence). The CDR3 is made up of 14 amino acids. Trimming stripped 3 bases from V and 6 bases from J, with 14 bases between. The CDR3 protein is CASSIGQAVAEAFF. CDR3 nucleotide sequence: TGTGCCAGTAGTATTGGGCAGGCGGTCGCTGAAGCTTTCTTT. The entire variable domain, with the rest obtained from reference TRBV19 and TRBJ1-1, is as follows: DGGITQSPKYLFRKEGQNVTLSCEQNLNHDAMYWYRQDPGQGLRLIYYSQIVNDFQKGDIAEGYSVSREKKESFPLTVTSAQKNPTAFYLCASSIGQAVAEAFFGQGTRLTVV.